The rows below give T cell receptor beta chains drawn from one sample of a study of blood T cell repertoires in COVID-19. Repertoires were generated with immunoSEQ multiplex PCR, while TCRdb's copy carries only in-frame clones and drops some. This table has about 190,000 clones, 70% to 80% appearing once. Source material: PBMCs or T cells enriched from blood (not recorded which). The source is a woman aged 50 to 60 who had recovered from COVID-19. The CDR3 runs from the conserved cysteine through the conserved F or W. D genes are given only for firm matches. Size values are once, few and many counts, or a class for expanded clones, and some rows have none.

v_gene: TRBV28
abundance: NA
d_gene: TRBD2
j_gene: TRBJ2-7
CDR3nt: TGTGCCAGCAGAGGGACTAGCGGTGGCCTCGTCTTGAACTTC
CDR3aa: CASRGTSGGLVLNF

v_gene: TRBV2
abundance: NA
d_gene: NA
j_gene: TRBJ2-1
CDR3nt: TGTGCCACCCAAGATCAGTATACCTACAATGAGCAGTTCTTC
CDR3aa: CATQDQYTYNEQFF

v_gene: TRBV2
abundance: NA
d_gene: TRBD1
j_gene: TRBJ1-1
CDR3nt: TGTGCCAGCAGTGACGAGGGGGCGTTCACTGAAGCTTTCTTT
CDR3aa: CASSDEGAFTEAFF

v_gene: TRBV27
abundance: NA
d_gene: NA
j_gene: TRBJ2-7
CDR3nt: TGTGCCAGCAGCAAGAAACAGGGCTACGAGCAGTACTTC
CDR3aa: CASSKKQGYEQYF

v_gene: TRBV27
abundance: once
d_gene: TRBD1
j_gene: TRBJ1-5
CDR3nt: TGTGCCAGCAGTCTAGGGACAGGGGCCGGGCCCCAGCATTTT
CDR3aa: CASSLGTGAGPQHF

v_gene: TRBV2
abundance: once
d_gene: NA
j_gene: TRBJ1-2
CDR3nt: TGTGCCAGCAGTGAAGCCCTCGGGAGGGGTTCAGGCTACACCTTC
CDR3aa: CASSEALGRGSGYTF

v_gene: TRBV7-3
abundance: NA
d_gene: NA
j_gene: TRBJ2-4
CDR3nt: TGTGCCAGCAGCTTATCGAAGGGAGCAAACATTCAGTACTTC
CDR3aa: CASSLSKGANIQYF

v_gene: TRBV9
abundance: NA
d_gene: TRBD2
j_gene: TRBJ2-7
CDR3nt: TGTGCCAGTCTGAGGAGGAAGACTAGCGGGAGTTACGAGCAGTACTTC
CDR3aa: CASLRRKTSGSYEQYF

v_gene: TRBV3-1/TRBV3-2
abundance: NA
d_gene: TRBD1
j_gene: TRBJ2-7
CDR3nt: TGTGCCAGCAGCCAAGGACAGGGGGGAGAGCAGTACTTC
CDR3aa: CASSQGQGGEQYF

v_gene: TRBV30
abundance: NA
d_gene: TRBD2
j_gene: TRBJ2-2
CDR3nt: TGTGCCGTAGTACCGGGACTAGCGGGAGTAAACACCGGGGAGCTGTTTTTT
CDR3aa: CAVVPGLAGVNTGELFF

v_gene: TRBV6-5
abundance: few
d_gene: NA
j_gene: TRBJ2-1
CDR3nt: TGTGCCAGCAGTTACTTCGGGGGATACCCCTACAATGAGCAGTTCTTC
CDR3aa: CASSYFGGYPYNEQFF

v_gene: TRBV30
abundance: NA
d_gene: NA
j_gene: TRBJ2-2
CDR3nt: TGTGCCTGGAGTGCCATAGAGCCCGGGGAGCTGTTTTTT
CDR3aa: CAWSAIEPGELFF

v_gene: TRBV5-1
abundance: few
d_gene: TRBD2
j_gene: TRBJ2-1
CDR3nt: TGCGCCAGCAGCGTGAGGACTAGCGCATCAAACAATGAGCAGTTCTTC
CDR3aa: CASSVRTSASNNEQFF

v_gene: TRBV2
abundance: NA
d_gene: NA
j_gene: TRBJ1-2
CDR3nt: TGTGCCAGCAGTGATGAGGGTGTCTATGGCTACACCTTC
CDR3aa: CASSDEGVYGYTF

v_gene: TRBV5-1
abundance: once
d_gene: NA
j_gene: TRBJ2-5
CDR3nt: TGCGCCAGCAGCTTGGGTGGGGGCTCTGAGACCCAGTACTTC
CDR3aa: CASSLGGGSETQYF

v_gene: TRBV7-2
abundance: few
d_gene: TRBD2
j_gene: TRBJ2-1
CDR3nt: TGTGCCAGCAGCTTACTGAGTAGCGGGAGGGCTGGGGAGCAGTTCTTC
CDR3aa: CASSLLSSGRAGEQFF

v_gene: TRBV13
abundance: NA
d_gene: TRBD1
j_gene: TRBJ2-7
CDR3nt: TGTGCCAGCAGCTTAGCCCGGGACAGGTCCTACGAGCAGTACTTC
CDR3aa: CASSLARDRSYEQYF

v_gene: TRBV5-5
abundance: NA
d_gene: TRBD1
j_gene: TRBJ2-5
CDR3nt: TGTGCCAGCAGCAACTTCGACAGGGGAAATTTCGGGACCCAGTACTTC
CDR3aa: CASSNFDRGNFGTQYF

v_gene: TRBV7-3
abundance: few
d_gene: NA
j_gene: TRBJ2-6
CDR3nt: TGTGCCAGTAGTCAGGGTTTCTCTGGGGCCAACGTCCTGACTTTC
CDR3aa: CASSQGFSGANVLTF

v_gene: TRBV27
abundance: NA
d_gene: NA
j_gene: TRBJ1-4
CDR3nt: TGTGCCAGCAGTTTGCAGCAGCGGGAAAAACTGTTTTTT
CDR3aa: CASSLQQREKLFF

v_gene: TRBV18
abundance: once
d_gene: NA
j_gene: TRBJ2-5
CDR3nt: TGTGCCAGCTCACCACTGGTCGGGGGATCCCAAGAGACCCAGTACTTC
CDR3aa: CASSPLVGGSQETQYF

v_gene: TRBV5-1
abundance: NA
d_gene: NA
j_gene: TRBJ2-1
CDR3nt: TGCGCCAGCAGCACGCGAGACGGGGTCAGCAATGAGCAGTTCTTC
CDR3aa: CASSTRDGVSNEQFF

v_gene: TRBV19
abundance: NA
d_gene: TRBD1
j_gene: TRBJ1-2
CDR3nt: TGTGCCAGTAGTGTATCAGGGGGCTCGGTCTATGGCTACACCTTC
CDR3aa: CASSVSGGSVYGYTF

v_gene: TRBV5-4
abundance: NA
d_gene: TRBD2
j_gene: TRBJ2-3
CDR3nt: TGTGCCAGCAGCGTGACTAGCGGGAGTTTGGATACGCAGTATTTT
CDR3aa: CASSVTSGSLDTQYF

v_gene: TRBV10-3
abundance: once
d_gene: NA
j_gene: TRBJ2-5
CDR3nt: TGTGCCATCAGTGAACAGGCCCCCCAAAAACAAGAGACCCAGTACTTC
CDR3aa: CAISEQAPQKQETQYF

v_gene: TRBV7-2
abundance: NA
d_gene: NA
j_gene: TRBJ1-2
CDR3nt: TGTGCCAGCAGCTTAGCGGACAGCTATGGCTACACCTTC
CDR3aa: CASSLADSYGYTF

v_gene: TRBV6-2/TRBV6-3
abundance: NA
d_gene: NA
j_gene: TRBJ1-5
CDR3nt: TGTGCCAGCAGCGTATCAGGTCGCAATCAGCCCCAGCATTTT
CDR3aa: CASSVSGRNQPQHF

v_gene: TRBV30
abundance: NA
d_gene: NA
j_gene: TRBJ2-7
CDR3nt: TGTGCCTGGAACAGTTTTACTCCCTACGAGCAGTACTTC
CDR3aa: CAWNSFTPYEQYF

v_gene: TRBV5-1
abundance: NA
d_gene: NA
j_gene: TRBJ2-2
CDR3nt: TGCGCCAGCAGCTTAGGAGGACAGACGGATGGCGGGGAGCTGTTTTTT
CDR3aa: CASSLGGQTDGGELFF

v_gene: TRBV29-1
abundance: NA
d_gene: NA
j_gene: TRBJ2-3
CDR3nt: TGCAGCGTTGGCGGGATTCGTGCAGATACGCAGTATTTT
CDR3aa: CSVGGIRADTQYF

v_gene: TRBV6-1
abundance: NA
d_gene: NA
j_gene: TRBJ1-6
CDR3nt: TGTGCCAGCAGTGAACAGGGGCCCAATAATTCACCCCTCCACTTT
CDR3aa: CASSEQGPNNSPLHF

v_gene: TRBV4-1
abundance: NA
d_gene: TRBD1
j_gene: TRBJ1-2
CDR3nt: TGCGCCAGCAGCCAAGATCGCGGGATATCTGGACAGGGGGGCGCGGGCTATGGCTACACCTTC
CDR3aa: CASSQDRGISGQGGAGYGYTF

v_gene: TRBV9
abundance: NA
d_gene: TRBD2
j_gene: TRBJ2-5
CDR3nt: TGTGCCAGCAGCCAGACAGCGGGGGGCCAAGAGACCCAGTACTTC
CDR3aa: CASSQTAGGQETQYF

v_gene: TRBV6-5
abundance: NA
d_gene: NA
j_gene: TRBJ2-2
CDR3nt: TGTGCCAGCAGGAAAAGGTCAGCGTTGTCCGGGGAGCTGTTTTTT
CDR3aa: CASRKRSALSGELFF

v_gene: TRBV11-3
abundance: NA
d_gene: NA
j_gene: TRBJ2-7
CDR3nt: TGTGCCAGCAGCTCCACCCCGGGCGAGCAGTACTTC
CDR3aa: CASSSTPGEQYF

v_gene: TRBV25-1
abundance: NA
d_gene: NA
j_gene: TRBJ1-2
CDR3nt: TGTGCCAGCAGTACGAGACAGGTCGACTGGGATGGCTACACCTTC
CDR3aa: CASSTRQVDWDGYTF

v_gene: TRBV28
abundance: NA
d_gene: TRBD1
j_gene: TRBJ2-7
CDR3nt: TGTGCCAGCAGGAATCCGGGACAGGATGCCTACGAGCAGTACTTC
CDR3aa: CASRNPGQDAYEQYF

v_gene: TRBV12-3/TRBV12-4
abundance: NA
d_gene: NA
j_gene: TRBJ1-5
CDR3nt: TGTGCCAGCAGTAATGTAGTTCAGCCCCAGCATTTT
CDR3aa: CASSNVVQPQHF

v_gene: TRBV18
abundance: NA
d_gene: TRBD2
j_gene: TRBJ2-7
CDR3nt: TGTGCCAGCTCACCTAGCGGGAGCTCCTACGAGCAGTACTTC
CDR3aa: CASSPSGSSYEQYF

v_gene: TRBV28
abundance: NA
d_gene: TRBD1
j_gene: TRBJ1-2
CDR3nt: TGTGCCAGCAGGTCCGGACAGGGTCTGGTTGGCTACACCTTC
CDR3aa: CASRSGQGLVGYTF

v_gene: TRBV28
abundance: NA
d_gene: NA
j_gene: TRBJ2-6
CDR3nt: TGTGCCAGCAGTCCGTTTAGCTCTGGGGCCAACGTCCTGACTTTC
CDR3aa: CASSPFSSGANVLTF

v_gene: TRBV2
abundance: NA
d_gene: TRBD2
j_gene: TRBJ2-1
CDR3nt: TGTGCCAGCAGGGTAGGTAGCGGGAGGGCAAAGGAGCAGTTCTTC
CDR3aa: CASRVGSGRAKEQFF

v_gene: TRBV2
abundance: NA
d_gene: NA
j_gene: TRBJ2-3
CDR3nt: TGTGCCAGCAGGAGCCGGGAGTTCACAGATACGCAGTATTTT
CDR3aa: CASRSREFTDTQYF

v_gene: TRBV4-3
abundance: NA
d_gene: NA
j_gene: TRBJ1-2
CDR3nt: TGCGCCAGCAGCCAAGAGCGGGGAAACTATGGCTACACCTTC
CDR3aa: CASSQERGNYGYTF

v_gene: TRBV28
abundance: NA
d_gene: TRBD2
j_gene: TRBJ2-7
CDR3nt: TGTGCCAGCAGTATTCCGACTAGCGGGAGGGTCGAGCAGTACTTC
CDR3aa: CASSIPTSGRVEQYF

v_gene: TRBV19
abundance: NA
d_gene: NA
j_gene: TRBJ1-5
CDR3nt: TGTGCCAGTACCATCTGGGGCGATCAGCCCCAGCATTTT
CDR3aa: CASTIWGDQPQHF